The entry below describes one TCR beta chain. Its target is not known. As processed by the authors: Sequence data from immunoSEQ were junction-only and lacked quality scores; consequently, filtering differed. Assay: immunoSEQ multiplex PCR; the TCRdb copy retains only in-frame clones and omits some. That table is the source of V, J and clone size, and D and trimming were worked out from the DNA. The data contain about 710,000 clones, approximately 77% of them singletons. The CDR3 sequence is 16 residues long. V lost 0 bases, J lost 5 bases, and 14 bases lay in between. The germline gives CDR1 MNHEY, CDR2 SVGAGI. All donors were Caucasian adults living in Nashville, Tennessee. The source of the sample is a study of shared clonotypes between healthy human individuals. Notes on the study in general: The generation probabilities recorded for non-shared clonotypes fell below those of clonotypes shared by all four donors.

The sequenced material came from memory CD4+ T cells sorted from blood. Subset: CD45RA-negative fraction. The gene calls are TRBV6-5 and TRBJ2-1; D is perhaps TRBD1 (6 bases). This TCR was recovered from a woman aged 25 to 45 in good health. CDR3 bases: TGTGCCAGCAGTTACTCGTTCGGACAGTTTAACAATGAGCAGTTCTTC. Its protein product is CASSYSFGQFNNEQFF.